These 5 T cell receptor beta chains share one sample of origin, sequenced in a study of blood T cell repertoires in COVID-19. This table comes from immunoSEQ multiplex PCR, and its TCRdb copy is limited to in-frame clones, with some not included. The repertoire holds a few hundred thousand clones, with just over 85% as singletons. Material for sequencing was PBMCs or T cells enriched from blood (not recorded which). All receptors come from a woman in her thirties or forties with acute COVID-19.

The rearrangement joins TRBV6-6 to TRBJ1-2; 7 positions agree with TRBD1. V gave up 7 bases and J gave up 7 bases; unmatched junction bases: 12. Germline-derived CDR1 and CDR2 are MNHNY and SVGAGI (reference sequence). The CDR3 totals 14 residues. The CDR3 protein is CASNKDREVGGYTF. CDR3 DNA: TGTGCCAGCAATAAAGACAGGGAAGTTGGTGGCTACACCTTC.

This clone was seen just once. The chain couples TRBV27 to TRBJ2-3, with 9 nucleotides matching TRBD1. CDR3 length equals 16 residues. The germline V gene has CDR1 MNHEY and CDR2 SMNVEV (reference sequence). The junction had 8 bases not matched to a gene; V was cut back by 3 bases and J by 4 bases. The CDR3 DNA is TGTGCCAGCAGTTTTTCCGGGACAGGGTTGGCAGATACGCAGTATTTT. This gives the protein CASSFSGTGLADTQYF.

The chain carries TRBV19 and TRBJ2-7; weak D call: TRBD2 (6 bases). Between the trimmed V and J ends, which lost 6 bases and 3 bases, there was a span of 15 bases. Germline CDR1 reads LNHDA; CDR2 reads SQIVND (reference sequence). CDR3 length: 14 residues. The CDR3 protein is CASSPRLVNYEQYF. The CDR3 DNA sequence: TGTGCCAGTAGCCCGAGACTAGTCAACTACGAGCAGTACTTC.

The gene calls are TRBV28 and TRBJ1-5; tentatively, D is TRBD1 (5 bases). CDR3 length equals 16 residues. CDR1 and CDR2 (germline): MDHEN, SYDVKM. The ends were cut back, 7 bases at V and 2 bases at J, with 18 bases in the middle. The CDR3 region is CASTRGGGFGNQPQHF. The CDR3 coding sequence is TGTGCCAGCACACGCGGGGGGGGGTTCGGCAATCAGCCCCAGCATTTT.

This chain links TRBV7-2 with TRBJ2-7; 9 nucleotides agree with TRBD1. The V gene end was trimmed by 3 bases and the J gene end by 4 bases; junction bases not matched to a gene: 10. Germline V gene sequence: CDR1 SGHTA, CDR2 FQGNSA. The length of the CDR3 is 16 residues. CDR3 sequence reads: CASSFGTGSGGYEQYF. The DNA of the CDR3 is TGTGCCAGCAGCTTCGGGACAGGGTCTGGAGGGTACGAGCAGTACTTC.